This T cell receptor beta chain was documented in a study of cytomegalovirus exposure and HLA in healthy donors. Study information: Among a few hundred genotyped donors, roughly 81% fell in the Caucasian-associated ancestry cluster. General observations from the study: Sequencing depth across donors, presence/absence analyses assumed, was roughly uniform. Sequences of the TCR beta chain were said to predict the HLA-A and HLA-B alleles of most subjects accurately. What was likely a sequencing artifact was a cluster of highly shared sequence variants.

The CDR3 has 15 residues. V dropped 3 bases and J dropped 7 bases, with 18 bases sitting between them. Germline V lookup: CDR1 GTSNPN, CDR2 SVGIG (reference sequence). PCR involved 60 Vbeta and 13 Jbeta primers. The data were produced by immunoSEQ multiplex PCR, yet TCRdb's version contains in-frame clones alone and is incomplete. The sample shows about 120,000 clones, approximately 8.6% of them seen only once. Of note for this clone: The antigen is not known.

The origin of this receptor is a woman aged 40 to 50 in good health and CMV-seropositive. The sequencing input was PBMCs. The chain carries TRBV30 and TRBJ2-2, with D possibly being TRBD2 (7 bases). The CDR3: CAWRGGATGGGELFF. The CDR3 DNA reads TGTGCCTGGAGGGGGGGGGCAACTGGGGGCGGGGAGCTGTTTTTT.